A single sample gave rise to the 24 T cell receptor beta chains below, sequenced in a study of blood T cells in healthy people across ages. The use of a sample-barcoded 5' primer and a J-beta primer mix characterized a second PCR of about 7 to 12 cycles. TCRdb passed the 5' RACE reads through MiXCR, listing each CDR3 protein once. The sample has some 1.5 million distinct CDR3 sequences; roughly 43% are singletons. Material for sequencing was blood. Receptors originate from a woman aged 18-35 years in good health.

This clonotype was observed many times. The V gene is TRBV5-1, the J gene TRBJ1-6, with unresolved D. Germline assignment: CDR1 SGHRS and CDR2 YFSETQ. The CDR3 is 13 residues long. V was cut by 0 bases and J by 10 bases, with 8 bases left in between. The CDR3 here is CASSLDPGSPLHF. The DNA for the CDR3 is TGCGCCAGCAGCTTGGATCCCGGATCACCCCTCCACTTT.

This clonotype has at least ten counts. This chain links TRBV12-3 or TRBV12-4 with TRBJ2-7, with D perhaps TRBD2 (6 bases). The V end lost 5 bases, the J end lost 3 bases, and 14 bases lay between the germline ends. The CDR3 is 14 residues long. In DNA form, the CDR3 reads TGTGCCAGCAGTACCGGGAGATTCATCTACGAGCAGTACTTC. It is translated as CASSTGRFIYEQYF.

The sample holds a few counts of this clonotype. The chain combines TRBV14 with TRBJ2-1; D is ambiguous. From germline, CDR1 is SGHDN and CDR2 FVKESK. The CDR3 extends over 14 amino acids. V lost 1 base and J lost 8, with 12 bases in between. CDR3 loop: CASSQVNGPHEQFF. The DNA of the CDR3 is TGTGCCAGCAGCCAAGTCAACGGACCCCATGAGCAGTTCTTC.

V usage is TRBV7-2 and J usage is TRBJ2-7; the match to TRBD2 covers 9 bases. The last part of the DNA fits TRBJ2-5 better; the J call may be wrong. Looked up from germline, CDR1 is SGHTA and CDR2 is FQGNSA. This CDR3 is 15 amino acids long. The CDR3 loop reads CASSQVAGEEETQYF. The CDR3 DNA follows: TGTGCCAGCAGCCAGGTAGCGGGAGAAGAAGAGACCCAGTACTTC.

This clonotype was seen only a few times. The chain joins TRBV5-6 to TRBJ1-1, with D possibly matching TRBD1 (5 bases). V was cut by 7 bases and J by 1 base, with 14 bases left in between. Germline-derived CDR1 and CDR2 are SGHDT and YYEEEE. This CDR3 region has 14 residues. CDR3 coding DNA: TGTGCCAGCCTACCCCTTACAGGGAACACTGAAGCTTTCTTT. Translation gives CASLPLTGNTEAFF.

Only a few counts were recorded for this clonotype. V usage is TRBV4-1 and J usage is TRBJ1-1, with no clear D. The CDR3 is 12 residues long. The V end lost 5 bases, the J end lost 8 bases, and 12 bases lay between the germline ends. Germline V gene lookup returns CDR1 MGHRA and CDR2 YSYEKL. DNA of the CDR3: TGCGCCAGCAGCTTGGGCGGGAGAGAAGCTTTCTTT. Protein sequence: CASSLGGREAFF.

This clonotype has only a few counts. The rearrangement links TRBV4-1 to TRBJ1-5; 7 bases align to TRBD1. The germline V gene encodes CDR1 MGHRA and CDR2 YSYEKL. J lost 5 bases, V lost 6 bases, and 13 bases had no gene match. The length of the CDR3 is 16 residues. CDR3 sequence reads: CASSQTPGQPYQPQHF. CDR3 in DNA: TGCGCCAGCAGTCAGACACCGGGACAGCCTTATCAGCCCCAGCATTTT.

This clonotype was detected a few times. The rearrangement links TRBV6-1 to TRBJ2-7; D may match TRBD1 or TRBD2 (5 bases each). Germline V lookup: CDR1 MNHNS, CDR2 SASEGT. V dropped 3 bases and J dropped 3 bases, with 12 bases sitting between them. CDR3 size: 14 residues. In nucleotides, the CDR3 is TGTGCCAGCAGTGAGAGGGGAAGGGTCTACGAGCAGTACTTC. Translation gives CASSERGRVYEQYF.

This clonotype was seen more than once but under ten times. The chain uses TRBV6-5 and TRBJ2-5, with no clear D. V was clipped by 2 bases and J by 0 bases, with 10 bases between them. Per the germline V gene, CDR1 is MNHEY and CDR2 is SVGAGI. The CDR3 length is 15 residues. CDR3: CASSYDPIYQETQYF. CDR3 nucleotide sequence: TGTGCCAGCAGTTACGACCCGATCTACCAAGAGACCCAGTACTTC.

The gene calls are TRBV9 and TRBJ2-1; TRBD2 matches 11 bases. CDR1 is SGDLS and CDR2 is YYNGEE in the germline V gene. V lost 0 bases to trimming and J lost 3 bases; unmatched junction nucleotides: 5. This CDR3 contains 17 residues. The CDR3 DNA reads TGTGCCAGCAGCGTAGGGGGGACTAGCGGAATCTACAATGAGCAGTTCTTC. This encodes CASSVGGTSGIYNEQFF.

This chain connects TRBV11-2 to TRBJ2-4; 10 positions agree with TRBD2. Unmatched junction bases numbered 18, after V lost 2 bases and J lost 2 bases. The CDR3 consists of 21 residues. Germline V gene data show CDR1 as SGHAT and CDR2 as FQNNGV. CDR3: CASSLRLAGGEDRATKNIQYF. The CDR3 nucleotides are TGTGCCAGCAGCTTAAGACTAGCGGGCGGGGAGGATAGGGCGACCAAAAACATTCAGTACTTC.

This chain connects TRBV28 to TRBJ1-5, with D perhaps TRBD1 (6 bases). The CDR3 contains 14 residues. V shed 4 bases and J shed 9 bases, with 16 bases lying between them. CDR1 and CDR2 (germline): MDHEN, SYDVKM. CDR3 in DNA: TGTGCCAGCAGTTCGTACAGGGCCCTTGGGCCCCAGCATTTT. It translates to CASSSYRALGPQHF.

As to this clonotype: This may be a read error, as it is one base from a much larger clone. This chain joins TRBV5-1 and TRBJ2-3, with D possibly being TRBD1 (7 bases). Looked up from germline, CDR1 is SGHRS and CDR2 is YFSETQ. The CDR3 spans 14 residues. Trimming removed 4 bases at V and 4 bases at J, with 13 bases between. The CDR3, as DNA: TGCGCCAGCAGCACCAGGGGGGTAGCAGATACGCAGTATTTT. It specifies CASSTRGVADTQYF.

This clonotype occurred a few times. The gene calls are TRBV4-1 and TRBJ1-2; TRBD1 aligns across 8 bases. From germline, CDR1 is MGHRA and CDR2 YSYEKL. V trimming: 3 bases; J trimming: 5 bases; junction bases outside the gene matches: 5. The CDR3 has 14 amino acids. The CDR3 loop is CASSQSGTGYGYTF. The DNA for the CDR3 is TGCGCCAGCAGCCAGAGTGGGACAGGATATGGCTACACCTTC.

The chain uses TRBV5-5 and TRBJ2-1; D could derive from TRBD1 or TRBD2 (5 bases each). Germline CDR1 reads SGHKS; CDR2 reads YYEKEE (reference sequence). The germline V and J ends were trimmed by 5 bases and 3 bases, with 15 bases remaining between them. This CDR3 comprises 15 residues. The chain's CDR3 is CASRAGNGVYNEQFF. CDR3 sequence (DNA): TGTGCCAGCAGAGCAGGGAACGGGGTCTACAATGAGCAGTTCTTC.

The rearrangement links TRBV28 to TRBJ2-7, with a tentative D call TRBD2 (6 bases). Germline-derived CDR1 and CDR2 are MDHEN and SYDVKM. This CDR3 spans 15 amino acids. The ends were cut back, 6 bases at V and 0 bases at J, with 15 bases in the middle. CDR3 protein: CASRPGGTSSYEQYF. CDR3 coding DNA: TGTGCCAGCAGGCCTGGCGGGACCAGCTCCTACGAGCAGTACTTC.

The gene calls are TRBV7-2 and TRBJ1-2; D is possibly TRBD1 (6 bases). Germline V gene sequence: CDR1 SGHTA, CDR2 FQGNSA. V dropped 2 bases and J dropped 5 bases, with 15 bases sitting between them. The CDR3 extends over 15 amino acids. Here the CDR3 DNA reads TGTGCCAGCAGCTTAACCGCCGACAGGAGATATGGCTACACCTTC. It yields the protein CASSLTADRRYGYTF. The whole variable domain, filled in from reference TRBV7-2 and TRBJ1-2, reads GAGVSQSPSNKVTEKGKDVELRCDPISGHTALYWYRQSLGQGLEFLIYFQGNSAPDKSGLPSDRFSAERTGGSVSTLTIQRTQQEDSAVYLCASSLTADRRYGYTFGSGTRLTVV.

This chain uses TRBV20-1 with TRBJ2-6; D might be TRBD2 (5 bases). Trimming pared 0 bases from V and 4 bases from J, leaving 13 bases between. CDR1 and CDR2 from the germline V gene are DFQATT and SNEGSKA (reference sequence). The CDR3 runs 16 residues. The CDR3, as DNA: TGCAGTGCTAGAGAGCCGACAAGCGGCGGGGCCAACGTCCTGACTTTC. As protein: CSAREPTSGGANVLTF.

V usage is TRBV29-1 and J usage is TRBJ2-7, with a tentative D call TRBD1 (6 bases). With 4 bases removed from V and 4 bases from J, the gap between germline ends came to 11 bases. Germline values: CDR1 SQVTM, CDR2 ANQGSEA. The CDR3 loop spans 12 amino acids. CDR3 amino acids: CSVVVQGYEQYF. As DNA, the CDR3 is TGCAGCGTTGTAGTACAGGGTTACGAGCAGTACTTC.

The V and J genes are TRBV4-3 and TRBJ2-2, with 7 bases aligning to TRBD1. The CDR3 sequence is 18 residues long. Germline CDR1 LGHNA, CDR2 YSLEER. The V segment lost 4 bases and the J segment 3 bases; nucleotides outside the gene matches: 14. The DNA of the CDR3 is TGCGCCAGCAGCCTTAGCGCCCGGACAGGATGGGACACCGGGGAGCTGTTTTTT. Translated, it gives CASSLSARTGWDTGELFF.

The chain combines TRBV5-1 with TRBJ2-1, with unresolved D. With the DNA end fitting TRBJ2-7 better, the J assignment may be wrong. Germline CDR1 reads SGHRS; CDR2 reads YFSETQ. There are 13 residues in the CDR3. The CDR3 bases are TGCGCCAGCAGCTTGGGCAGACACAATGAGCAGTACTTC. This gives the protein CASSLGRHNEQYF.

The chain combines TRBV29-1 with TRBJ2-1; TRBD2 aligns across 16 bases. CDR3 length: 17 residues. Germline CDR1 and CDR2: SQVTM and ANQGSEA. Trimming at V came to 4 bases and at J to 2 bases, leaving 5 bases not matched to a gene. CDR3 sequence (DNA): TGCAGCGTTGTGGGGACTAGCGGGGGGGATGCCTACAATGAGCAGTTCTTC. It translates to CSVVGTSGGDAYNEQFF.

This clonotype was observed a handful of times. The V call is TRBV20-1, the J call TRBJ1-3; D gene ambiguous. Trimming took 3 bases from V and 0 from J, leaving 12 bases between them. This CDR3 spans 15 amino acids. Germline V gene data show CDR1 as DFQATT and CDR2 as SNEGSKA (reference sequence). CDR3 region: CSASPPGTSGNTIYF. CDR3 bases: TGCAGTGCTAGCCCCCCTGGCACCTCTGGAAACACCATATATTTT.

This clonotype was counted between two and nine times. V is TRBV28 and J is TRBJ1-2; D unresolved. The CDR3 is made up of 13 amino acids. Per the germline V gene, CDR1 is MDHEN and CDR2 is SYDVKM. V was trimmed by 3 bases and J by 5 bases, leaving 10 bases between them. DNA for the CDR3: TGTGCCAGCAGTTTCCGAGGAAGTTATGGCTACACCTTC. Translating gives CASSFRGSYGYTF.